Below, 20 T cell receptor beta chains from the same sample are listed, as sequenced in a study of regulatory T cells in long-lasting Graves disease. Both iRepertoire HTBI primers and Arm-PCR of CDR3 regions were used to build the TCR beta libraries. TCRdb recomputed calls from the multiplex PCR reads with MiXCR, one row per CDR3 protein. The top ten clones hold under 55% of a sample with 600,000 to 800,000 distinct CDR3 sequences, about 30% of them seen once. Time point meaning: persistent/refractory GD, antithyroid drugs over 5 years with positive TRAb. PBMCs provided the RNA from which the TCR library was made. Source: peripheral blood mononuclear cells (PBMCs), taken when the disease was refractory, from a patient treated with antithyroid drugs. These receptor sequences come from a female donor with Graves disease.

At least ten counts were recorded for this clonotype. The chain is built from TRBV6-5 and TRBJ1-2; TRBD1 is a possible D gene (5 bases). Trimming pared 2 bases from V and 2 bases from J, leaving 9 bases between. CDR1 and CDR2 from the germline V gene are MNHEY and SVGAGI. This CDR3 is 14 amino acids long. The CDR3 is CASSYREGNYGYTF. The DNA of the CDR3 is TGTGCCAGCAGTTACAGGGAGGGGAACTATGGCTACACCTTC.

This chain links TRBV11-2 with TRBJ1-4; no definite D call. The CDR3 length is 13 residues. The germline V and J ends were trimmed by 1 base and 4 bases, with 4 bases remaining between them. Germline V gene sequence: CDR1 SGHAT, CDR2 FQNNGV. The DNA of the CDR3 is TGTGCCAGCAGCTTAGTTCATAATGAAAAACTGTTTTTT. Its protein is CASSLVHNEKLFF.

The rearrangement uses TRBV12-3 or TRBV12-4 and TRBJ1-5; tentative D call: TRBD1 (6 bases). The V end lost 4 bases, the J end lost 0 bases, and 10 bases lay between the germline ends. The CDR3 has 15 residues. Here the CDR3 reads CASSWGHNSNQPQHF. Written as DNA, the CDR3 is TGTGCCAGCAGTTGGGGACATAATAGCAATCAGCCCCAGCATTTT.

In its sample, this clonotype was seen many times. The genes are TRBV30 and TRBJ1-1; D may be TRBD1 (5 bases). CDR3 length: 13 amino acids. Germline V gene data show CDR1 as GTSNPN and CDR2 as SVGIG (reference sequence). The V and J ends lost 1 base and 3 bases respectively, with 9 bases between them. The CDR3 nucleotides read TGTGCCTGGAGTGGACAGAGAGACACTGAAGCTTTCTTT. Amino acid sequence: CAWSGQRDTEAFF.

This clonotype was seen more than once but under ten times. This chain uses TRBV6-1 with TRBJ1-1; D gene uncertain. The CDR3 runs to 14 residues. The V gene's germline CDR1 is MNHNS and CDR2 SASEGT. V was trimmed by 3 bases and J by 4 bases, leaving 12 bases between them. The CDR3 DNA reads TGTGCCAGCAGTGACAGAGGTAGCGTCACTGAAGCTTTCTTT. It is translated as CASSDRGSVTEAFF.

With respect to this clonotype: At one end, the junction sequence differs from germline, possibly due to a read error. The gene calls are TRBV5-1 and TRBJ2-7; D is possibly TRBD1 or TRBD2 (5 bases each). The CDR3 is 13 residues long. Per the germline V gene, CDR1 is SGHRS and CDR2 is YFSETQ. The CDR3 DNA reads TGTGCCAGCAGCCGTGGGACGAACTACGAGCAGTACTTC. Amino acid sequence: CASSRGTNYEQYF. The full variable domain, its missing parts supplied by reference TRBV5-1 and TRBJ2-7, is KAGVTQTPRYLIKTRGQQVTLSCSPISGHRSVSWYQQTPGQGLQFLFEYFSETQRNKGNFPGRFSGRQFSNSRSEMNVSTLELGDSALYLCASSRGTNYEQYFGPGTRLTVT.

The rearrangement uses TRBV15 and TRBJ1-1, with D hard to call. Trimming shortened V by 1 base and J by 2 bases, and 11 bases separated the two germline ends. This CDR3 is built from 15 residues. Germline V lookup: CDR1 LNHNV, CDR2 YYDKDF (reference sequence). CDR3 region: CATSRAAARNTEAFF. In nucleotides, the CDR3 is TGTGCCACCAGCAGAGCGGCAGCCAGAAACACTGAAGCTTTCTTT.

This clonotype has ten or more counts. The genes are TRBV15 and TRBJ1-6, with D tentatively TRBD1 (6 bases). The CDR3 extends over 15 amino acids. Trimming pared 0 bases from V and 10 bases from J, leaving 13 bases between. Germline V gene lookup returns CDR1 LNHNV and CDR2 YYDKDF (reference sequence). CDR3 amino acids: CATSRDSGAGSPLHF. The CDR3 DNA sequence: TGTGCCACCAGCAGAGATTCGGGGGCAGGGTCACCCCTCCACTTT.

This clonotype was seen a handful of times. The chain has TRBV27 and TRBJ1-2; D not certain. CDR1 is MNHEY and CDR2 is SMNVEV in the germline V gene (reference sequence). Trimming took 8 bases from V and 6 from J, leaving 16 bases between them. The CDR3 consists of 13 residues. The CDR3 nucleotides read TGTGCCAGCGGATGGACCGCCCAAAATGGCTACACCTTC. This translates into CASGWTAQNGYTF.

The chain carries TRBV27 and TRBJ2-5, with D perhaps being TRBD1 or TRBD2 (6 bases each). CDR3 length: 15 amino acids. The V end was cut by 6 bases, the J end by 3 bases, with 17 bases between. The V gene's germline CDR1 is MNHEY and CDR2 SMNVEV (reference sequence). CDR3 DNA sequence: TGTGCCAGCAGCATTGTAGGGGGGCCTAAAGAGACCCAGTACTTC. The encoded protein is CASSIVGGPKETQYF.

This clonotype was counted at least ten times. The genes are TRBV28 and TRBJ1-5, with a weak D call TRBD1 (6 bases). Germline assignment: CDR1 MDHEN and CDR2 SYDVKM. This CDR3 is built from 14 residues. Trimming took 5 bases from V and 3 from J, leaving 11 bases between them. CDR3 protein: CASSLQGANQPQHF. CDR3 DNA: TGTGCCAGCAGTCTACAGGGAGCCAATCAGCCCCAGCATTTT.

This clonotype was counted only a few times. The chain combines TRBV2 with TRBJ2-3; a weak D match, TRBD1 (5 bases). The DNA matches TRBJ1-5 better at its end, which makes the J call doubtful. Per the germline V gene, CDR1 is SNHLY and CDR2 is FYNNEI. This CDR3 spans 19 amino acids. In DNA form, the CDR3 reads TGTGCCAGCAGCTCCAACATGGGAATAGCGGGAGTGGGGGAAGATACGCAGCATTTT. Protein: CASSSNMGIAGVGEDTQHF.

This clonotype was seen ten or more times. V usage is TRBV12-3 or TRBV12-4 and J usage is TRBJ1-2, with D unresolved. The CDR3 runs to 14 residues. Trimming left V 2 bases short and J 1 base short, with 8 bases between. The CDR3 bases are TGTGCCAGCAGTTTAAACCTCGGTAACTATGGCTACACCTTC. This encodes CASSLNLGNYGYTF.

This clonotype was detected ten times or more. The chain uses TRBV12-3 or TRBV12-4 and TRBJ1-1; 7 bases are a match to TRBD1. The CDR3 sequence is 15 residues long. Trimming removed 4 bases from V and 0 bases from J; junction bases left unmatched: 5. CDR3: CASSWLTGVNTEAFF. DNA for the CDR3: TGTGCCAGCAGTTGGTTAACAGGGGTGAACACTGAAGCTTTCTTT.

V usage is TRBV7-9 and J usage is TRBJ2-3; 8 bases are a match to TRBD2. Germline CDR1 and CDR2: SEHNR and FQNEAQ (reference sequence). This CDR3 region has 17 residues. V gave up 4 bases and J gave up 4 bases; unmatched junction bases: 13. CDR3 region: CASSSPPGSGTADTQYF. The CDR3 nucleotides read TGTGCCAGCAGCTCCCCCCCCGGTAGCGGGACCGCAGATACGCAGTATTTT.

This clonotype turned up a few times. CDR3 amino acids: CASSLGQTGIYEQYF. The DNA for the CDR3 is TGTGCCAGCAGTTTAGGGCAGACTGGTATCTACGAGCAGTACTTC. J is TRBJ2-7 and V is TRBV12-3 or TRBV12-4; D is ambiguous. CDR3 length equals 15 residues. Trimming shortened V by 1 base and J by 3 bases, and 13 bases separated the two germline ends.

This CDR3 is CSARGLAGGRETQYF. For the CDR3, the DNA is TGCAGTGCTAGAGGGCTAGCGGGAGGCAGGGAGACCCAGTACTTC. This chain links TRBV20-1 with TRBJ2-5, with 11 nucleotides matching TRBD2. Germline-derived CDR1 and CDR2 are DFQATT and SNEGSKA (reference sequence). Germline trimming cut 1 base from V and 5 bases from J; bases unmatched to any gene: 6. The CDR3 has 15 residues.

This clonotype was seen only a few times. The chain employs TRBV29-1 and TRBJ1-1, with unresolved D. This CDR3 has 10 residues. V lost 5 bases to trimming and J lost 7 bases, with 8 bases between them. Per the germline V gene, CDR1 is SQVTM and CDR2 is ANQGSEA. The CDR3 DNA is TGCAGCGTTCGGGCAGTTGAAGCTTTCTTT. Amino acid sequence: CSVRAVEAFF.

The chain is built from TRBV19 and TRBJ2-2; unclear D gene. The germline gives CDR1 LNHDA, CDR2 SQIVND (reference sequence). The V end lost 7 bases, the J end lost 7 bases, and 4 bases lay between the germline ends. This CDR3 contains 10 residues. CDR3 protein: CASKGGELFF. The CDR3 DNA follows: TGTGCCAGTAAGGGCGGGGAGCTGTTTTTT.

This clonotype appeared many times. This chain connects TRBV19 to TRBJ1-1, with D uncertain. This CDR3 spans 13 amino acids. V dropped 6 bases and J dropped 5 bases, with 13 bases sitting between them. Germline CDR1 reads LNHDA; CDR2 reads SQIVND (reference sequence). The CDR3 loop is CASSRSGLTEAFF. CDR3 bases: TGTGCCAGTAGCCGTTCGGGGTTAACTGAAGCTTTCTTT. The full variable domain, with the rest looked up from reference TRBV19 and TRBJ1-1, is DGGITQSPKYLFRKEGQNVTLSCEQNLNHDAMYWYRQDPGQGLRLIYYSQIVNDFQKGDIAEGYSVSREKKESFPLTVTSAQKNPTAFYLCASSRSGLTEAFFGQGTRLTVV.